Each of the 7 T cell receptor beta chains below was sequenced from the same sample in a study of blood T cell repertoires in COVID-19 (dated by TCRdb to about 2020). Preparation of the library involved the immunoSEQ multiplex PCR assay. In TCRdb, the immuneACCESS table is reduced to in-frame sequences with V and J assigned. These tables do not hold every clone; where another copy was compared, an unresolved V gene accounts for under half, and the others remain unexplained. The sample data list about 380,000 clones, and around 87% of these were observed just once. The ten largest account for 1.3% of the sample. Source material: PBMCs or T cells enriched from blood (not recorded which). Source of these receptors: a man aged 30 to 45 who had recovered from COVID-19.

V is TRBV5-1 and J is TRBJ1-1; D remains ambiguous. Germline CDR1 reads SGHRS; CDR2 reads YFSETQ. CDR3 length: 13 amino acids. The germline V and J ends were trimmed by 5 bases and 4 bases, with 12 bases remaining between them. The CDR3 sequence: CASRATRGTEAFF. CDR3 coding DNA: TGCGCCAGCAGGGCCACACGGGGCACTGAAGCTTTCTTT.

The rearrangement joins TRBV5-6 to TRBJ2-2; D possibly corresponds to TRBD2 (6 bases). The CDR3 covers 15 residues. The V end was cut by 2 bases, the J end by 6 bases, with 14 bases between. Germline V gives CDR1 SGHDT, CDR2 YYEEEE. CDR3 bases: TGTGCCAGCAGCTTCCCTAGCGTCGTATCCGGGGAGCTGTTTTTT. Translating it yields CASSFPSVVSGELFF.

The CDR3 nucleotides are TGTGCCAGCAGGAGGAGCTCTGGAAACACCATATATTTT. Amino acids: CASRRSSGNTIYF. J is TRBJ1-3 and V is TRBV12-3 or TRBV12-4; D gene uncertain. Trimming removed 6 bases at V and 0 bases at J, with 6 bases between. This CDR3 has 13 residues.

The chain couples TRBV5-1 to TRBJ2-7, with unresolved D. Trimming shortened V by 0 bases and J by 0 bases, and 4 bases separated the two germline ends. Germline V CDR1 and CDR2: SGHRS, YFSETQ. This CDR3 contains 13 residues. CDR3 amino acids: CASSLDNSYEQYF. The CDR3 DNA reads TGCGCCAGCAGCTTGGACAACTCCTACGAGCAGTACTTC.

Written as DNA, the CDR3 is TGTGCCACCAGCAGAGCGGGTATTGGAAACACCATATATTTT. This translates into CATSRAGIGNTIYF. The chain links TRBV15 to TRBJ1-3; D gene ambiguous. Looked up from germline, CDR1 is LNHNV and CDR2 is YYDKDF (reference sequence). This CDR3 contains 14 residues. V was clipped by 1 base and J by 3 bases, with 7 bases between them.

This clone appeared a single time. The rearrangement uses TRBV10-2 and TRBJ2-3, with a tentative D call TRBD2 (6 bases). Germline V gives CDR1 WSHSY, CDR2 SAAADI. Trimming stripped 6 bases from V and 6 bases from J, with 16 bases between. The CDR3 runs to 14 residues. CDR3 DNA sequence: TGCGCCAGCAGGCGGGACGGCGGTCCGGATACGCAGTATTTT. Translation gives CASRRDGGPDTQYF.

This chain connects TRBV27 to TRBJ2-3; 7 positions agree with TRBD2. Trimming took 7 bases from V and 3 from J; bases not matched to a gene: 4. Looked up from germline, CDR1 is MNHEY and CDR2 is SMNVEV (reference sequence). This CDR3 is 13 amino acids long. CDR3 region: CASKFGGTDTQYF. The CDR3 DNA reads as TGTGCCAGCAAGTTCGGGGGGACAGATACGCAGTATTTT.